Detailed here is one T cell receptor (beta chain). As yet, its antigen is unknown. Germline-derived CDR1 and CDR2 are SGHRS and YFSETQ. The CDR3 is 16 residues long. V lost 0 bases to trimming and J lost 4 bases, with 16 bases between them. A multiplex PCR was run with 60 Vbeta primers and 13 Jbeta primers. Produced via immunoSEQ multiplex PCR; TCRdb's table is partial and in-frame only. This table has 130,000 to 150,000 clones, 75% to 90% appearing once. This sample is drawn from a study of cytomegalovirus exposure and HLA in healthy donors. Findings and caveats of the study: Accounts indicate the classifier identified cytomegalovirus status with strong specificity and sensitivity. CMV serostatus was the only immune exposure information that was available. The productive fraction for most TCR beta V segments was about 87% or about 30% in an earlier analysis.

J is TRBJ1-2 and V is TRBV5-1; TRBD1 is a possible D gene (5 bases). Sequencing was carried out using PBMCs. The source of this sequence is a man between 35 and 55 years old in good health and CMV-seronegative. CDR3 sequence: CASSLDRGIKLYGYTF. The CDR3 DNA sequence: TGCGCCAGCAGCTTGGATCGGGGGATAAAGCTCTATGGCTACACCTTC.